The clone carrying this TCR beta chain is a singleton in its sample. Sequencing used immunoSEQ multiplex PCR; TCRdb keeps in-frame clones, though not all of them. Of more than 150,000 clones detected, about nine tenths appear once; the ten largest clones hold roughly 0.99%. These data come from a study of T cell responses to AZD1222 COVID-19 vaccine. Germline V CDR1 and CDR2: LGHDT, YNNKEL (reference sequence). The CDR3 covers 13 residues. V was shortened by 0 bases and J by 15 bases, with 15 bases between the two germline ends. The sequencing used peripheral blood, collected on day 0 of AZD1222 vaccination. This chain connects TRBV3-1 (or the pseudogene TRBV3-2) to TRBJ2-1; either TRBD1 or TRBD2 may supply D (6 bases each). The TCR originated in an adult in good health. The CDR3 spells CASSQDGRSGAFF. The CDR3 DNA sequence: TGTGCCAGCAGCCAAGATGGGAGGTCAGGGGCGTTCTTC.